The clone carrying this T cell receptor beta chain was detected only a few times. CDR1 is MNHEY, CDR2 SVGAGI, per germline. The CDR3 sequence is 14 residues long. V shed 6 bases, J shed 6 bases, and the junction held 10 bases outside the gene matches. The data stem from a study of technical replicates of blood from a few donors. Libraries were prepared by immunoSEQ multiplex PCR; TCRdb keeps only in-frame clonotypes and omits some of them. Of tens of thousands of clones listed, under 95% are singletons. Sequenced input: T cells isolated from PBMCs. The origin of this receptor is a human donor in good health. The chain links TRBV6-5 to TRBJ1-1, with 7 bases aligning to TRBD1. CDR3: CASRQGTVRAEAFF. The CDR3 DNA reads TGTGCCAGCAGACAGGGGACAGTTCGGGCTGAAGCTTTCTTT.